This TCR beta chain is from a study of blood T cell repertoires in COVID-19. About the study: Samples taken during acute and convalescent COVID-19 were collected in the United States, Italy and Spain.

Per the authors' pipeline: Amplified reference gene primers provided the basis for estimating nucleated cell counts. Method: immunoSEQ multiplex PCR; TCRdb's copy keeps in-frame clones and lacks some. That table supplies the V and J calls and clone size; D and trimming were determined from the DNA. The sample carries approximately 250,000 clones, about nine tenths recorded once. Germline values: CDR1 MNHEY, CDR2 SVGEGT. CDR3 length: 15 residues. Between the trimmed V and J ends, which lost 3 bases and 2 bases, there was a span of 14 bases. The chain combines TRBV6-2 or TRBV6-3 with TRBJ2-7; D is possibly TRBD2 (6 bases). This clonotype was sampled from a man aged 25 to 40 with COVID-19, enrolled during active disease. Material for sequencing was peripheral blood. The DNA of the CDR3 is TGTGCCAGCAGTTATAGAGGAGGGTCCACCTACGAGCAGTACTTC. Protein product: CASSYRGGSTYEQYF.